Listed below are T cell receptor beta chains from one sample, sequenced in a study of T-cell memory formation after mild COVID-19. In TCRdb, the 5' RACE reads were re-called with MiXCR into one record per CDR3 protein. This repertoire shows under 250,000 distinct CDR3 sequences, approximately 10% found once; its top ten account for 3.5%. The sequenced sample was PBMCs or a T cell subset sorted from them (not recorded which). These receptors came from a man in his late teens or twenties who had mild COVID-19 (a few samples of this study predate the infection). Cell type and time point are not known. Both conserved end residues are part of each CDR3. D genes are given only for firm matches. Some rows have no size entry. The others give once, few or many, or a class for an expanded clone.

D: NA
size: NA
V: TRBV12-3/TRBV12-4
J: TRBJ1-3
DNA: TGTGCCAGCAGTCCCTTTCAGGGAAACTCTGGAAACACCATATATTTT
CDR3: CASSPFQGNSGNTIYF

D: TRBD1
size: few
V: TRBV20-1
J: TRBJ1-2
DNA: TGCAGTGCTGTACAGGGGAGTGGCTACACCTTC
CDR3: CSAVQGSGYTF

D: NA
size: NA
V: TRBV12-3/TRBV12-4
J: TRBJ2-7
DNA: TGTGCCAGCAGTTTCTGGGACACCTACGAGCAGTACTTC
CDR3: CASSFWDTYEQYF

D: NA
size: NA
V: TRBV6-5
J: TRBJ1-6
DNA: TGTGCCAGCAGAGGCGTACTGAATTCACCCCTCCACTTT
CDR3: CASRGVLNSPLHF

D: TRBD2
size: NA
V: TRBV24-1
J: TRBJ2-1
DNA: TGTGCCACCGCAAACATGGGACTAGGCGCCTACAATGAGCAGTTCTTC
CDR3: CATANMGLGAYNEQFF

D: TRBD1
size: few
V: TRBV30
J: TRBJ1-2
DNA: TGTGCCTGGAGTGTATTGGACAGGGGTGGAGGCTACACCTTC
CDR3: CAWSVLDRGGGYTF

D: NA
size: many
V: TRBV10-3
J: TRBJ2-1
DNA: TGTGCCATCAGTGACCCCTCCGGCGGGGCACCCTTCCGTGAGCAGTTCTTC
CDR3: CAISDPSGGAPFREQFF

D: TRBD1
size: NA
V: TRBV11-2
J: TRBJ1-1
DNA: TGTGCCAGCAGCGTGTTGACAGGGGAAGCTTTCTTT
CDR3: CASSVLTGEAFF

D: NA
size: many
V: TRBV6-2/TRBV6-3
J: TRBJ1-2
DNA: TGTGCCAGCAGTAAACTCTACAGGGATGATGGCTACACCTTC
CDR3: CASSKLYRDDGYTF

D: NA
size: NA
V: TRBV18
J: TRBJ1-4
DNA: TGTGCCAGCTCACCACGGAGGGAAAAACTGTTTTTT
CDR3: CASSPRREKLFF

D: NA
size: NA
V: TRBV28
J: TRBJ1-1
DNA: TGTGCCAGCAGCCGCGGGGGGACCCGGGGTGAAGCTTTCTTT
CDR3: CASSRGGTRGEAFF

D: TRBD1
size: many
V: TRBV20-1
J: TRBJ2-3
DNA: TGCAGCCAGGTCCGGGACAGGGGAACAGATACGCAGTATTTT
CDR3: CSQVRDRGTDTQYF

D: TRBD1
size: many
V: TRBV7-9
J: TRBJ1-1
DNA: TGTGCCAGCAGCTTAGTCGGACAGGGGGGAATAAACACTGAAGCTTTCTTT
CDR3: CASSLVGQGGINTEAFF

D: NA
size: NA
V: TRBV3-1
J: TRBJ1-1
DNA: TGTGCCAGCAGCCAACAAGGGAATACTGAAGCTTTCTTT
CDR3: CASSQQGNTEAFF

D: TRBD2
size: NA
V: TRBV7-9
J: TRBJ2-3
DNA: TGTGCCAGCAGCTTAACGGCGGGAGGGGCGCAGTATTTT
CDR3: CASSLTAGGAQYF

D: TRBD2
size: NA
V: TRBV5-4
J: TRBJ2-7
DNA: TGTGCCAGCAGCTTGGTTGCGGGGGCCTACGAGCAGTACTTC
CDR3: CASSLVAGAYEQYF

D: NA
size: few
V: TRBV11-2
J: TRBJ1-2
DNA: TGTGCCAGCAGCATGGCGGGGAACTATGGCTACACCTTC
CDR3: CASSMAGNYGYTF

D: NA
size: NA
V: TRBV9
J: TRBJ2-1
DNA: TGTGCCAGCAGCTCCCGGACGTTATACAATGAGCAGTTCTTC
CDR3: CASSSRTLYNEQFF

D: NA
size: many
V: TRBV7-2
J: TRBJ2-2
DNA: TGTGCCAGCAGCCCAGGCAGGGTTGCAGGGGAGCTGTTTTTT
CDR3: CASSPGRVAGELFF

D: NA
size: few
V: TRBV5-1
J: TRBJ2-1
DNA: TGCGCCAGCAGCTTGTTGGGGAAAAGCTCCTACAATGAGCAGTTCTTC
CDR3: CASSLLGKSSYNEQFF

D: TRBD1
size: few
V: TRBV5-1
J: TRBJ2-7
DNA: TGCGCCAGCAGTAGAGGGACAGCTAGCTCCTACGAGCAGTACTTC
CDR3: CASSRGTASSYEQYF

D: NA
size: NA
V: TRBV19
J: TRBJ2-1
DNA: TGTGCCAGTAGTATCGGACTATACTACAATGAGCAGTTCTTC
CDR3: CASSIGLYYNEQFF

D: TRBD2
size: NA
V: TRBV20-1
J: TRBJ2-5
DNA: TGCAGTGCTAGCCAAGCCGGGACTAGCGATGAGACCCAGTACTTC
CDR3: CSASQAGTSDETQYF

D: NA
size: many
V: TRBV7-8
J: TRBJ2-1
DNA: TGTGCCAGCAGCTTAGCTAGCGGCTCTTTAGACTACAATGAGCAGTTCTTC
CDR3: CASSLASGSLDYNEQFF

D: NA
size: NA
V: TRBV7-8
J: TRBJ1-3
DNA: TGTGCCAGCAGCCCGGCGGGGGGGGCGATCCTCTCTGGAAACACCATATATTTT
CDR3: CASSPAGGAILSGNTIYF

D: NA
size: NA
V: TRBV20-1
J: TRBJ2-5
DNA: TGCAGTGCTTGGGTTTGGGAGACCCAGTACTTC
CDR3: CSAWVWETQYF

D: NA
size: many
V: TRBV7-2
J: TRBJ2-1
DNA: TGTGCCAGCAGCTTAACCAGGGGGGCAGACAATGAGCAGTTCTTC
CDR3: CASSLTRGADNEQFF

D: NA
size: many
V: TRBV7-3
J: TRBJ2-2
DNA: TGTGCCAGCAGCCCCTTTGGGCAGGGTGACGGGGAGCTGTTTTTT
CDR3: CASSPFGQGDGELFF

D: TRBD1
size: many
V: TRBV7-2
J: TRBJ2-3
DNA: TGTGCCAGCAGTCGGGACAGGGGAGGAGATACGCAGTATTTT
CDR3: CASSRDRGGDTQYF

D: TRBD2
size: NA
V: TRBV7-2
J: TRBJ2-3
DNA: TGTGCCAGCAGCTTGGGTAGCGTGCAAGCGGGGGATACGCAGTATTTT
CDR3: CASSLGSVQAGDTQYF

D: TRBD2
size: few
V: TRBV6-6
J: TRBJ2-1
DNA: TGTGCCAGCAGTTCGTCGGGGGGGGTTTACAATGAGCAGTTCTTC
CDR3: CASSSSGGVYNEQFF

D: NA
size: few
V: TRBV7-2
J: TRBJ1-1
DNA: TGTGCCAGCAGCTTAGCGGGGCAGGGCTTGAACACTGAAGCTTTCTTT
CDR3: CASSLAGQGLNTEAFF

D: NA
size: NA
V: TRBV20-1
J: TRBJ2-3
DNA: TGCAGTGCTAGAGATCCGCTAGAAGGACCCACAGATACGCAGTATTTT
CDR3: CSARDPLEGPTDTQYF

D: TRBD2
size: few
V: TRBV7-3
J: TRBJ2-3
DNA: TGTGCCAGCAGTGCCTGGGGGGGGAGCACAGATACGCAGTATTTT
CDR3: CASSAWGGSTDTQYF

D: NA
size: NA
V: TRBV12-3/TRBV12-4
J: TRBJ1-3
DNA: TGTGCCACCAGGACGGCCGGAAACACCATATATTTT
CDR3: CATRTAGNTIYF

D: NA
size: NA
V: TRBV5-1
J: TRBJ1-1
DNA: TGCGCCAGCAGCTTGGCCTCTGCGCCGCTTGAGTCTGAAGCTTTCTTT
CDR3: CASSLASAPLESEAFF

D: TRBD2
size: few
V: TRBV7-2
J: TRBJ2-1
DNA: TGTGCCAGCAGCTCCACCCTAGCGGCCAACAATGAGCAGTTCTTC
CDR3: CASSSTLAANNEQFF

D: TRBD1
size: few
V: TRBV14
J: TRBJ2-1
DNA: TGTGCCAGCAGCCAACAGGGGGTCGGTGAGCAGTTCTTC
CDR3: CASSQQGVGEQFF

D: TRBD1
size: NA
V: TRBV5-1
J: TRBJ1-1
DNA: TGCGCCAGCAGCTCACGGACAGGGGGCGTCACTGAAGCTTTCTTT
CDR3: CASSSRTGGVTEAFF

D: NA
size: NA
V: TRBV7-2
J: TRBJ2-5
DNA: TGTGCCAGCAGCAGGATAAAGATGGGGGGAGAGACCCAGTACTTC
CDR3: CASSRIKMGGETQYF

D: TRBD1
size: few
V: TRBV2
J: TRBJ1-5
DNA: TGTGCCACCCAGGGACAGGGTTATCAGCCCCAGCATTTT
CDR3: CATQGQGYQPQHF

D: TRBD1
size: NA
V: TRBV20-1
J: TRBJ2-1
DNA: TGCAGTGCTAGAGATGCCGGACAGGGGAACAATGAGCAGTTCTTC
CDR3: CSARDAGQGNNEQFF

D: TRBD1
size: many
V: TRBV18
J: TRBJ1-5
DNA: TGTGCCAGCTCACCTGGGACAGGCGGCAATCAGCCCCAGCATTTT
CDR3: CASSPGTGGNQPQHF

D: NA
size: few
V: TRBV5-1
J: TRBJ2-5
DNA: TGCGCCAGCAGCGATAGCGTCGGAGAGACCCAGTACTTC
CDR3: CASSDSVGETQYF

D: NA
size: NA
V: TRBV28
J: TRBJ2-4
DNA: TGTGCCAGCAGTTCGGGGGGACATCCAGCCAAAAACATTCAGTACTTC
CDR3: CASSSGGHPAKNIQYF

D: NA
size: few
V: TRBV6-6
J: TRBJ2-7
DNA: TGTGCCAGCAGTTCCAACCCTTCGGGCAAAGTGTACTTC
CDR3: CASSSNPSGKVYF

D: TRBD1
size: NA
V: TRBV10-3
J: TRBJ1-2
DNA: TGTGCCATAGGACAGGGAACCTTCTATGGCTACACCTTC
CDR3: CAIGQGTFYGYTF

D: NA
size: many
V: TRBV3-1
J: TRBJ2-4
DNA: TGTGCCAGCAGTTCTAACTCTGAGGCCAAAAACATTCAGTACTTC
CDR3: CASSSNSEAKNIQYF

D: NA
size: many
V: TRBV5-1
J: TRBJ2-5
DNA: TGCGCCAGCAGCTTGGAAGGTATCCAAGAGACCCAGTACTTC
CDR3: CASSLEGIQETQYF